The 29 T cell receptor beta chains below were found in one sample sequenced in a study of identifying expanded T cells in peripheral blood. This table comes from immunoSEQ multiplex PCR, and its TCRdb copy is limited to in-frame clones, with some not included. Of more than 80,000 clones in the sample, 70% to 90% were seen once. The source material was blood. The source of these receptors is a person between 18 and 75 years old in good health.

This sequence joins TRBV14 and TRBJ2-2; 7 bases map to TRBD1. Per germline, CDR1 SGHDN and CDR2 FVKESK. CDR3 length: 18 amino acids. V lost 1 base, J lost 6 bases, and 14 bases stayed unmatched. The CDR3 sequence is CASSQVHWYRGAAGELFF. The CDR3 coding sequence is TGTGCCAGCAGCCAAGTCCATTGGTACAGGGGTGCGGCCGGGGAGCTGTTTTTT.

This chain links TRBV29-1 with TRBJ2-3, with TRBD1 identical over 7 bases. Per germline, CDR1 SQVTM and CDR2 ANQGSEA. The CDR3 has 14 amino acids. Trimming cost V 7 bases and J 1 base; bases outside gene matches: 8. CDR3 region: CSDLGTDGTDTQYF. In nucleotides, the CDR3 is TGCAGCGACCTGGGGACAGACGGCACAGATACGCAGTATTTT.

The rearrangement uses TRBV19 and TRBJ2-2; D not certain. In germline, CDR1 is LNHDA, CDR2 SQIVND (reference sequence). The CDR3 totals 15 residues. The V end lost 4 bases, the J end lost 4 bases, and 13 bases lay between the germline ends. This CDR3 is CASSTSPGFTGELFF. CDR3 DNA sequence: TGTGCCAGTAGTACCTCCCCGGGTTTCACCGGGGAGCTGTTTTTT.

The CDR3 loop reads CASNRQYSNQPQHF. As DNA, the CDR3 is TGTGCCAGCAATCGGCAATATAGCAATCAGCCCCAGCATTTT. V gene TRBV27 combines with J gene TRBJ1-5; D gene uncertain. Trimming took off 7 bases at V and 0 bases at J, with 10 bases between the two ends. This CDR3 is 14 amino acids long. Germline V gives CDR1 MNHEY, CDR2 SMNVEV (reference sequence).

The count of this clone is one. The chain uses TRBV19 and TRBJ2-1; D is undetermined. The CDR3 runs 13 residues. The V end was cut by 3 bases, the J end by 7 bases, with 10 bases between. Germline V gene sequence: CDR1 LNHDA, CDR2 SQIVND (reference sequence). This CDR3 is CASSIYNDNEQFF. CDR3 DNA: TGTGCCAGTAGTATTTACAACGATAATGAGCAGTTCTTC. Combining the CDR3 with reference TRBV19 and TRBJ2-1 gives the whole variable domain DGGITQSPKYLFRKEGQNVTLSCEQNLNHDAMYWYRQDPGQGLRLIYYSQIVNDFQKGDIAEGYSVSREKKESFPLTVTSAQKNPTAFYLCASSIYNDNEQFFGPGTRLTVL.

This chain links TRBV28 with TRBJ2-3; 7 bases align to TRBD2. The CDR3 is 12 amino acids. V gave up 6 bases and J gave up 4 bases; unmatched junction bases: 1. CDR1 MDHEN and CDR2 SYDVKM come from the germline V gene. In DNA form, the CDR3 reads TGTGCCAGCAGGCTAGCGGCAGATACGCAGTATTTT. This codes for CASRLAADTQYF.

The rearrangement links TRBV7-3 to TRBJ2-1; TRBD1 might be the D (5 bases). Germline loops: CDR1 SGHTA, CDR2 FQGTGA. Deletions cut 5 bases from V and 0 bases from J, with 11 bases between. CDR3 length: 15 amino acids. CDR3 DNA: TGTGCCAGCAGCGCGGACATCAACTCCTACAATGAGCAGTTCTTC. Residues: CASSADINSYNEQFF.

The chain's CDR3 is CATSRDSGTVNIQYF. The DNA of the CDR3 is TGTGCCACCAGCAGAGATAGCGGGACAGTAAACATTCAGTACTTC. The genes are TRBV15 and TRBJ2-4; tentative D call: TRBD2 (8 bases). CDR1 is LNHNV, CDR2 YYDKDF, per germline (reference sequence). The CDR3 is 15 amino acids. Trimming removed 0 bases at V and 6 bases at J, with 12 bases between. The whole variable domain, filled in from reference TRBV15 and TRBJ2-4, reads DAMVIQNPRYQVTQFGKPVTLSCSQTLNHNVMYWYQQKSSQAPKLLFHYYDKDFNNEADTPDNFQSRRPNTSFCFLDIRSPGLGDTAMYLCATSRDSGTVNIQYFGAGTRLSVL.

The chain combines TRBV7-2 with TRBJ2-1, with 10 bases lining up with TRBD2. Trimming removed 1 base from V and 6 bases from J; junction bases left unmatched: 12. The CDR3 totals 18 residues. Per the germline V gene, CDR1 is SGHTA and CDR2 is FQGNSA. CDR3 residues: CASSLGLAGYTTPNEQFF. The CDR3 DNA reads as TGTGCCAGCAGCTTAGGACTAGCGGGCTACACAACCCCCAATGAGCAGTTCTTC.

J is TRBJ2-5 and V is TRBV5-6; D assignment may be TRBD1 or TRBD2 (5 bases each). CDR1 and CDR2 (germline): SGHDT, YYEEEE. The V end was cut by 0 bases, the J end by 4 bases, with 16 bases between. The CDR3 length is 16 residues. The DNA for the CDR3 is TGTGCCAGCAGCTTGGATGGGGGTCAGCCGGGAGAGACCCAGTACTTC. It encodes CASSLDGGQPGETQYF.

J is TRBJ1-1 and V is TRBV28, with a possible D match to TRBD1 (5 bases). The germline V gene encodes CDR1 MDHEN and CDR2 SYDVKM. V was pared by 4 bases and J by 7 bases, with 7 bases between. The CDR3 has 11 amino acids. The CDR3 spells CASSWGIEAFF. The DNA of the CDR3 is TGTGCCAGCAGTTGGGGGATTGAAGCTTTCTTT.

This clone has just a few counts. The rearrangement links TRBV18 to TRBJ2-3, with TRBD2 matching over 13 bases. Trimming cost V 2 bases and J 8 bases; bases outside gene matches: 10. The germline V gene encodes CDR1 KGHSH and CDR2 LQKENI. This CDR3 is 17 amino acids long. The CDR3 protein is CASSPTGTSGDAGTQYF. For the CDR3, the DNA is TGTGCCAGCTCACCAACCGGGACTAGCGGGGACGCAGGTACGCAGTATTTT.

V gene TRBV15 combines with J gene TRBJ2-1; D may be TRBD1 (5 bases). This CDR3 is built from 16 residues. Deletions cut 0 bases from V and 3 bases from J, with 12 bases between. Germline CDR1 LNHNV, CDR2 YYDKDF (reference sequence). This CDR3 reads CATSRDSRGSYNEQFF. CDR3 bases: TGTGCCACCAGCAGAGATTCAAGGGGCAGCTACAATGAGCAGTTCTTC.

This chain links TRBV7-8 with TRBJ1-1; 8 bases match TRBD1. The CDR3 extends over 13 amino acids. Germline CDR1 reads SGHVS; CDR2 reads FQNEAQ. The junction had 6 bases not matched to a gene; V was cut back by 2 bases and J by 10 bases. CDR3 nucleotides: TGTGCCAGCAGCTTATTGAGGACAGGGAGAGCTTTCTTT. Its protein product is CASSLLRTGRAFF.

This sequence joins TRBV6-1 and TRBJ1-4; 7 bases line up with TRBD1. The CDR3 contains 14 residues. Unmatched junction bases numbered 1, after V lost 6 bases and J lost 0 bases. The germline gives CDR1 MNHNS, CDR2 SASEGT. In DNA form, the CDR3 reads TGTGCCAGCAGCACAGGGGCAACTAATGAAAAACTGTTTTTT. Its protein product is CASSTGATNEKLFF.

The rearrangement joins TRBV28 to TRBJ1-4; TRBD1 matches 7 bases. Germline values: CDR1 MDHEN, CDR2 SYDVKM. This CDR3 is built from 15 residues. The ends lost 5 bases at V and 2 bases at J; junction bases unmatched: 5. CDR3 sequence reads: CASSTPGGTNEKLFF. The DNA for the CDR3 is TGTGCCAGCAGTACTCCAGGGGGGACTAATGAAAAACTGTTTTTT.

The CDR3 sequence: CATHRGLYNEQFF. In DNA form, the CDR3 reads TGTGCCACCCATAGAGGACTTTACAATGAGCAGTTCTTC. The rearrangement links TRBV2 to TRBJ2-1; possible D gene TRBD2, 5 bases. Trimming shortened V by 10 bases and J by 4 bases, and 14 bases separated the two germline ends. This CDR3 is 13 amino acids long. Germline CDR1 and CDR2: SNHLY and FYNNEI.

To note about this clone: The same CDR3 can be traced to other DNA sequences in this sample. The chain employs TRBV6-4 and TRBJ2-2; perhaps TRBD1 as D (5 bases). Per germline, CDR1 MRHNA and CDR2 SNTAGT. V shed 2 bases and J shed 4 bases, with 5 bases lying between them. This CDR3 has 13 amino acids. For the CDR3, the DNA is TGTGCCAGCAGTGACAGGGGCACCGGGGAGCTGTTTTTT. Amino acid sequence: CASSDRGTGELFF.

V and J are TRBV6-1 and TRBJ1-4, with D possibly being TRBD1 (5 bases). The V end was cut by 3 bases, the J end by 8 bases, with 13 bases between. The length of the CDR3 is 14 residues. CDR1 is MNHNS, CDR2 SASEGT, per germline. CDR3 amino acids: CASSDVRVGEKLFF. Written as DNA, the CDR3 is TGTGCCAGCAGTGATGTCAGGGTAGGAGAAAAACTGTTTTTT.

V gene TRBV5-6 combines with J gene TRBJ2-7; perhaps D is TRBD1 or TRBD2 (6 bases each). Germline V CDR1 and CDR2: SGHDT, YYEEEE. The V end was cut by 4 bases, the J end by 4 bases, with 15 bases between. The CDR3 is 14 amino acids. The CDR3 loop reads CASSGGEGGYEQYF. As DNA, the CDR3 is TGTGCCAGCAGCGGGGGCGAGGGGGGTTACGAGCAGTACTTC.

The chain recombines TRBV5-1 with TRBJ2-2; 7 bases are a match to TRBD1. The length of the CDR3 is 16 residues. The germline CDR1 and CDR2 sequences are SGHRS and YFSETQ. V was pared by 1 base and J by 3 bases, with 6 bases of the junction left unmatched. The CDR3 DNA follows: TGCGCCAGCAGCTTGAACGACAGGGAGTACACCGGGGAGCTGTTTTTT. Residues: CASSLNDREYTGELFF.

The CDR3 DNA follows: TGTGCCTTCCGGGACAGGGAAAAATCATTTGGCTACGAGCAGTACTTC. It codes for CAFRDREKSFGYEQYF. The V call is TRBV30, the J call TRBJ2-7; 9 bases are shared with TRBD1. V shed 7 bases and J 3 bases; nucleotides not matched to a gene: 16. Germline V gene data show CDR1 as GTSNPN and CDR2 as SVGIG (reference sequence). This CDR3 has 16 residues.

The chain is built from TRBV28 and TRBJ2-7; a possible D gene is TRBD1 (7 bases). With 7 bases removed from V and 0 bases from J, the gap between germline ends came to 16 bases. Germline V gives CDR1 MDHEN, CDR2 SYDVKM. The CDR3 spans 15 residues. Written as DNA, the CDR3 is TGTGCCAGCACGAGGGGGGACAGAATCTCCTACGAGCAGTACTTC. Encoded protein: CASTRGDRISYEQYF.

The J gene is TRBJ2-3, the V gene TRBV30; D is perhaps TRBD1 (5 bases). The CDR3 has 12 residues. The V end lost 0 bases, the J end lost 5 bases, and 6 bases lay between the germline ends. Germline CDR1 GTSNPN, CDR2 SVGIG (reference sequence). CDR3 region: CAWSVGEDTQYF. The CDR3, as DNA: TGTGCCTGGAGTGTAGGGGAAGATACGCAGTATTTT. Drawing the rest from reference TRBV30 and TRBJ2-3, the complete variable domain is SQTIHQWPATLVQPVGSPLSLECTVEGTSNPNLYWYRQAAGRGLQLLFYSVGIGQISSEVPQNLSASRPQDRQFILSSKKLLLSDSGFYLCAWSVGEDTQYFGPGTRLTVL.

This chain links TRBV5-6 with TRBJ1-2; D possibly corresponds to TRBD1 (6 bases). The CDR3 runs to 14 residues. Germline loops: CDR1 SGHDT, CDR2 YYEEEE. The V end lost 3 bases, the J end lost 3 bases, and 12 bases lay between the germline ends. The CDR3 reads CASSSIRGYYGYTF. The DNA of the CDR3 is TGTGCCAGCAGCTCGATCAGGGGCTACTATGGCTACACCTTC.

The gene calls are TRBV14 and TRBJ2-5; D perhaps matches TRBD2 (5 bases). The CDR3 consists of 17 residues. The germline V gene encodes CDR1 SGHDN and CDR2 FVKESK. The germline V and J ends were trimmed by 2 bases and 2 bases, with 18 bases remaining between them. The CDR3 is CASSQPGGPRGQETQYF. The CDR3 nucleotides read TGTGCCAGCAGCCAACCTGGAGGCCCCCGTGGGCAAGAGACCCAGTACTTC.

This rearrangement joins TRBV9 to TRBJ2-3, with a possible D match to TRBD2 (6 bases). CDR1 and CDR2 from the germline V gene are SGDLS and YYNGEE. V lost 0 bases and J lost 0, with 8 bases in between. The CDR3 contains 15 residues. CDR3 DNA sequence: TGTGCCAGCAGCGTAGGGCTAGCGAGCACAGATACGCAGTATTTT. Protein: CASSVGLASTDTQYF.

The CDR3 reads CASSRDRVSKLFF. The CDR3 DNA follows: TGTGCCAGCAGCCGAGACAGGGTCTCAAAACTGTTTTTT. The J gene is TRBJ1-4, the V gene TRBV14; 7 bases fit TRBD1. The CDR3 extends over 13 amino acids. Germline lookup yields CDR1 SGHDN and CDR2 FVKESK. Losses at the gene ends were 4 bases for V and 10 bases for J; bases not matched to a gene: 6.

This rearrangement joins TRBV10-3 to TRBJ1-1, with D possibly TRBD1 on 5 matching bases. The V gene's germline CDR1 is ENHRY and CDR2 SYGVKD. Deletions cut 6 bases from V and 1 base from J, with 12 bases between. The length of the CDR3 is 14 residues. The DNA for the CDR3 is TGTGCCATCAGCTCCGGACAAGGGAACACTGAAGCTTTCTTT. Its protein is CAISSGQGNTEAFF.